The next 15 T cell receptor beta chains were all read from a single sample in a study of blood T cell repertoires in COVID-19. The protocol was immunoSEQ multiplex PCR, while the TCRdb copy is restricted to in-frame clones and leaves out a portion. Among some 350,000 clones listed, 80% to 90% were seen once. Input material: PBMCs or T cells enriched from blood (not recorded which). The receptors originated from a young man who had recovered from COVID-19.

This chain links TRBV5-1 with TRBJ1-1; D is undetermined. CDR1 and CDR2 (germline): SGHRS, YFSETQ. Trimming pared 1 base from V and 4 bases from J, leaving 5 bases between. The CDR3 is 12 residues long. The CDR3 protein is CASSLRGTEAFF. The CDR3 DNA reads as TGCGCCAGCAGCTTGCGAGGCACTGAAGCTTTCTTT. Based on the CDR3 plus reference TRBV5-1 and TRBJ1-1, the full variable domain is KAGVTQTPRYLIKTRGQQVTLSCSPISGHRSVSWYQQTPGQGLQFLFEYFSETQRNKGNFPGRFSGRQFSNSRSEMNVSTLELGDSALYLCASSLRGTEAFFGQGTRLTVV.

The chain is built from TRBV4-1 and TRBJ1-2; maybe TRBD1 (6 bases). Trimming pared 0 bases from V and 6 bases from J, leaving 26 bases between. CDR3 length: 19 amino acids. Per the germline V gene, CDR1 is MGHRA and CDR2 is YSYEKL. The CDR3 protein is CASSQDRGGSSFFHHGYTF. The CDR3 nucleotides read TGCGCCAGCAGCCAAGATAGGGGGGGGTCGTCCTTTTTTCACCATGGCTACACCTTC.

The chain recombines TRBV29-1 with TRBJ1-1; maybe TRBD1 (6 bases). This CDR3 has 12 amino acids. V was trimmed by 5 bases and J by 0 bases, leaving 7 bases between them. The germline V gene encodes CDR1 SQVTM and CDR2 ANQGSEA. The CDR3 nucleotides are TGCAGCGTTACAGGGTTGAACACTGAAGCTTTCTTT. Residues: CSVTGLNTEAFF.

The chain combines TRBV25-1 with TRBJ1-1; 7 bases line up with TRBD1. Per the germline V gene, CDR1 is MGHDK and CDR2 is SYGVNS. The V gene end was trimmed by 5 bases and the J gene end by 1 base; junction bases not matched to a gene: 7. The CDR3 consists of 15 residues. CDR3 in amino acids: CASSPDRVTNTEAFF. The CDR3 nucleotides are TGTGCCAGCAGTCCCGACAGGGTGACGAACACTGAAGCTTTCTTT.

The chain carries TRBV6-5 and TRBJ1-3, with 7 bases fitting TRBD1. CDR3 size: 15 residues. V shed 5 bases and J 4 bases; nucleotides not matched to a gene: 8. Germline assignment: CDR1 MNHEY and CDR2 SVGAGI. Here the CDR3 DNA reads TGTGCCAGCAGTCGTACAGGGGTTAGGGGAAACACCATATATTTT. Residues: CASSRTGVRGNTIYF.

The chain combines TRBV10-3 with TRBJ1-2; TRBD1 is a possible D gene (6 bases). CDR1 is ENHRY, CDR2 SYGVKD, per germline. The CDR3 totals 13 residues. Trimming removed 6 bases from V and 2 bases from J, with 10 bases in between. CDR3 DNA: TGTGCCATCAGGCAGGGGTCAAACTATGGCTACACCTTC. Translated, it gives CAIRQGSNYGYTF.

The chain carries TRBV18 and TRBJ2-3, with a possible D match to TRBD1 (5 bases). Germline values: CDR1 KGHSH, CDR2 LQKENI. The CDR3 extends over 14 amino acids. Trimming shortened V by 3 bases and J by 3 bases, and 10 bases separated the two germline ends. In DNA form, the CDR3 reads TGTGCCAGCTCACCGGTGCAGGGTACAGATACGCAGTATTTT. Its protein product is CASSPVQGTDTQYF.

The V gene is TRBV6-6, the J gene TRBJ2-2; maybe TRBD1 (5 bases). This CDR3 contains 15 residues. From germline, CDR1 is MNHNY and CDR2 SVGAGI (reference sequence). The germline V and J ends were trimmed by 8 bases and 5 bases, with 18 bases remaining between them. The CDR3 loop reads CASHTQGAGTGELFF. As DNA, the CDR3 is TGTGCCAGCCATACACAAGGGGCAGGTACCGGGGAGCTGTTTTTT.

The chain carries TRBV7-3 and TRBJ2-2; a weak D match, TRBD2 (6 bases). V lost 5 bases to trimming and J lost 5 bases, with 12 bases between them. The CDR3 length is 14 residues. CDR1 is SGHTA and CDR2 is FQGTGA in the germline V gene. The CDR3 reads CASSRLGRTGELFF. The CDR3, as DNA: TGTGCCAGCAGCCGACTAGGTCGGACCGGGGAGCTGTTTTTT.

The chain uses TRBV11-2 and TRBJ2-1; tentatively, D is TRBD2 (5 bases). V was clipped by 5 bases and J by 7 bases, with 12 bases between them. From germline, CDR1 is SGHAT and CDR2 FQNNGV. There are 13 residues in the CDR3. The CDR3 loop reads CASSASGENEQFF. The CDR3 coding sequence is TGTGCCAGCAGCGCTTCCGGGGAGAATGAGCAGTTCTTC. The full variable domain, its missing parts supplied by reference TRBV11-2 and TRBJ2-1, is EAGVAQSPRYKIIEKRQSVAFWCNPISGHATLYWYQQILGQGPKLLIQFQNNGVVDDSQLPKDRFSAERLKGVDSTLKIQPAKLEDSAVYLCASSASGENEQFFGPGTRLTVL.

This rearrangement joins TRBV6-2 or TRBV6-3 to TRBJ1-1, with TRBD1 matching over 8 bases. There are 12 residues in the CDR3. With 6 bases clipped from V and 8 bases from J, the junction kept 5 bases outside the gene matches. Germline V CDR1 and CDR2: MNHEY, SVGEGT. CDR3 in DNA: TGTGCCAGCAGCCGGAGGACAGGGGAAGCTTTCTTT. Its protein is CASSRRTGEAFF.

The J gene is TRBJ2-1, the V gene TRBV5-4; D is perhaps TRBD1 (6 bases). The CDR3 runs to 18 residues. The V gene's germline CDR1 is SGHNT and CDR2 YYREEE (reference sequence). Trimming removed 2 bases at V and 3 bases at J, with 21 bases between. CDR3 in DNA: TGTGCCAGCAGCTTAGGAATACAGGGCCGGGCCTACTACAATGAGCAGTTCTTC. This translates into CASSLGIQGRAYYNEQFF. Combining the CDR3 with reference TRBV5-4 and TRBJ2-1 gives the whole variable domain ETGVTQSPTHLIKTRGQQVTLRCSSQSGHNTVSWYQQALGQGPQFIFQYYREEENGRGNFPPRFSGLQFPNYSSELNVNALELDDSALYLCASSLGIQGRAYYNEQFFGPGTRLTVL.

As DNA, the CDR3 is TGTGCCAGCAGCGGCACTAGCCGCGAGCAGTTCTTC. This sequence encodes CASSGTSREQFF. The V and J genes are TRBV9 and TRBJ2-1; possible D gene TRBD2, 6 bases. The CDR3 covers 12 residues. Per germline, CDR1 SGDLS and CDR2 YYNGEE. Deletions cut 3 bases from V and 10 bases from J, with 11 bases between.

The CDR3 reads CASSLGVRTSGRTDTQYF. CDR3 nucleotide sequence: TGTGCCAGCAGCTTAGGCGTCCGGACTAGCGGGAGAACAGATACGCAGTATTTT. V and J are TRBV7-9 and TRBJ2-3; 13 nucleotides agree with TRBD2. The CDR3 length is 18 residues. The ends lost 1 base at V and 3 bases at J; junction bases unmatched: 7. The germline gives CDR1 SEHNR, CDR2 FQNEAQ (reference sequence).

CDR3 loop: CASSLEGDNYGYTF. The CDR3 bases are TGTGCCAGCAGCTTAGAGGGGGACAACTATGGCTACACCTTC. The chain has TRBV7-2 and TRBJ1-2, with a possible D match to TRBD1 (6 bases). With 1 base removed from V and 2 bases from J, the gap between germline ends came to 8 bases. Germline-derived CDR1 and CDR2 are SGHTA and FQGNSA. The CDR3 consists of 14 residues.